This TCR beta chain was captured in a study of T cell repertoires in cytomegalovirus infection. Study in general: Used in the study were CMV epitopes, some recently identified and HLA-C-restricted, others well-studied and HLA-B-restricted. CMV infection and matching HLA type were both indicated by public TCR beta signatures. Study observations and caveats: Using cumulative public TCR beta family frequency, the authors identified those who carried CMV together with the relevant HLA. Dominating the ex vivo response were TCR beta clonotypes that were CMV-specific and HLA-C-restricted.

CDR3 length: 17 amino acids. The germline gives CDR1 MNHEY, CDR2 SVGAGI. V dropped 0 bases and J dropped 0 bases, with 9 bases sitting between them. This clonotype was observed a few times. No antigen is known for it. TCRdb reanalysed the reads using MiXCR and keeps one entry per CDR3 protein. The sample has 650,000 to 900,000 distinct CDR3 sequences, about 29% seen once; the top ten hold under 15%. This receptor was identified in a human donor in good health (CMV status not recorded). Some clones in this sample may be carry-over from other donors' samples. This specimen consisted of cultured CD8+ T cells from PBMCs, obtained from culture after CMV antigen stimulation. The chain recombines TRBV6-5 with TRBJ2-6, with D hard to call. CDR3 coding DNA: TGTGCCAGCAGTTACTCACAGCCTAGCTCTGGGGCCAACGTCCTGACTTTC. This sequence encodes CASSYSQPSSGANVLTF.